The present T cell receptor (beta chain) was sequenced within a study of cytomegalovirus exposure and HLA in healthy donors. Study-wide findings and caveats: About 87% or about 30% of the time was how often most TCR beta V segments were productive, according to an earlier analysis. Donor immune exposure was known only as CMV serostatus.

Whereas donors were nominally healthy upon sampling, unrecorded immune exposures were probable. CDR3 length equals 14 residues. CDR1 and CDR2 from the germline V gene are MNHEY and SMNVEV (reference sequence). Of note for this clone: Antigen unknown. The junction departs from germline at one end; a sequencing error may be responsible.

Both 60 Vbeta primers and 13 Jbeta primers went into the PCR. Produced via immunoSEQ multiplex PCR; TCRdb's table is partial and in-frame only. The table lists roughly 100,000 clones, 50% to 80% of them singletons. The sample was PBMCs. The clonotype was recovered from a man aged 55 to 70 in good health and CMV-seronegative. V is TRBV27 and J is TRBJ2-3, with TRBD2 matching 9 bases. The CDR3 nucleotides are TGTGCCAGCAGTTTAAGACAGACTAGCGGCCCTCGGGATTTT. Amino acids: CASSLRQTSGPRDF.